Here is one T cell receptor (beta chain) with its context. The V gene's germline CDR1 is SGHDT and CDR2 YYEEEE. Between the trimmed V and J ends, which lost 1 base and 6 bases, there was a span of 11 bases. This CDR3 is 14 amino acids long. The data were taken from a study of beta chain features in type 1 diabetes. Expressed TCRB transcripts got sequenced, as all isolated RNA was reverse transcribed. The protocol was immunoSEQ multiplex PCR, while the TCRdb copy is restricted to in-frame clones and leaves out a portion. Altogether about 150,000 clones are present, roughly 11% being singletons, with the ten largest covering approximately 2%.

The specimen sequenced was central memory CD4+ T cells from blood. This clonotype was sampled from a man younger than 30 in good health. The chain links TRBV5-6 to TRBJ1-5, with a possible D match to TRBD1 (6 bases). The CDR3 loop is CASSLRTGPQPQHF. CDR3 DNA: TGTGCCAGCAGCTTGCGTACAGGGCCTCAGCCCCAGCATTTT.